These 8 T cell receptor beta chains were all obtained from the same sample, sequenced in a study of control samples from healthy donors and cancer patients. Method: immunoSEQ multiplex PCR; TCRdb's copy keeps in-frame clones and lacks some. The sample contains fewer than 85,000 clones, over 90% of which appear only once. Source material: blood. These receptors all come from a woman in her twenties or thirties in good health.

The genes are TRBV11-2 and TRBJ1-2; no firm D call. Trimming stripped 5 bases from V and 0 bases from J, with 10 bases between. CDR3 length: 14 residues. Germline CDR1 reads SGHAT; CDR2 reads FQNNGV. The CDR3 here is CASSQGIANYGYTF. DNA of the CDR3: TGTGCCAGCAGCCAAGGGATAGCTAACTATGGCTACACCTTC. The entire variable domain, with the rest obtained from reference TRBV11-2 and TRBJ1-2, is as follows: EAGVAQSPRYKIIEKRQSVAFWCNPISGHATLYWYQQILGQGPKLLIQFQNNGVVDDSQLPKDRFSAERLKGVDSTLKIQPAKLEDSAVYLCASSQGIANYGYTFGSGTRLTVV.

The V gene is TRBV14, the J gene TRBJ1-1; D is ambiguous. V was clipped by 2 bases and J by 1 base, with 8 bases between them. CDR3 length equals 14 residues. CDR1 and CDR2 (germline): SGHDN, FVKESK. The CDR3 loop reads CASSQYGPNTEAFF. CDR3 nucleotides: TGTGCCAGCAGCCAATACGGACCGAACACTGAAGCTTTCTTT.

V gene TRBV28 combines with J gene TRBJ2-7, with a possible D match to TRBD2 (6 bases). CDR3 length: 13 amino acids. Germline-derived CDR1 and CDR2 are MDHEN and SYDVKM. V lost 3 bases and J lost 1, with 7 bases in between. The DNA for the CDR3 is TGTGCCAGCAGTTTGGGAGGATCCTACGAGCAGTACTTC. It encodes CASSLGGSYEQYF.

This clone is a singleton in its sample. The chain combines TRBV18 with TRBJ1-1, with a weak D call TRBD1 (6 bases). Germline CDR1 KGHSH, CDR2 LQKENI. V was pared by 2 bases and J by 11 bases, with 24 bases between. The CDR3 sequence is 16 residues long. The CDR3 nucleotides read TGTGCCAGCTCACCAACAACCGGGGGGGGCCTTCAGTCGGCTTTCTTT. Amino acids: CASSPTTGGGLQSAFF.

The chain combines TRBV21-1 with TRBJ2-7; the table's D gene call, TRBD1, was not cross checked with the DNA. TRBV21-1 is annotated as a pseudogene. The CDR3 is made up of 11 amino acids. CDR3 in DNA: TGTGCCAGCAGCAAAGAGGGACACCGTCGCGTC. It encodes CASSKEGHRRV.

This chain joins TRBV5-1 and TRBJ2-1; D perhaps matches TRBD1 (5 bases). V shed 5 bases and J shed 5 bases, with 8 bases lying between them. CDR1 and CDR2 from the germline V gene are SGHRS and YFSETQ. The CDR3 is made up of 12 amino acids. The CDR3 loop reads CASRQGHNEQFF. The CDR3, as DNA: TGCGCCAGCAGGCAGGGCCACAATGAGCAGTTCTTC.

This clone came up a few times. The chain recombines TRBV19 with TRBJ2-6; D unclear. Trimming stripped 3 bases from V and 1 base from J, with 7 bases between. The CDR3 contains 15 residues. Germline V gives CDR1 LNHDA, CDR2 SQIVND (reference sequence). The CDR3 coding sequence is TGTGCCAGTAGTATTCGGGTGTCTGGGGCCAACGTCCTGACTTTC. Translated, it gives CASSIRVSGANVLTF.

Only one count was recorded for this clone. The V gene is TRBV29-1, the J gene TRBJ2-2; 8 bases fit TRBD1. V was pared by 4 bases and J by 6 bases, with 7 bases of the junction left unmatched. The CDR3 extends over 14 amino acids. Looked up from germline, CDR1 is SQVTM and CDR2 is ANQGSEA. The CDR3 sequence: CSVGLNRGAGELFF. Here the CDR3 DNA reads TGCAGCGTTGGACTAAACAGGGGGGCCGGGGAGCTGTTTTTT.